This T cell receptor beta chain was sequenced in a study of T-cell memory formation after mild COVID-19 (dated by TCRdb to the early 2020s). About the full investigation: TCR sequence clusters from the two donors were found to be largely donor specific. T-cell clones expanding and contracting after mild COVID-19 in a couple of donors were tracked by longitudinal TCRalpha and TCRbeta repertoire sequencing. The cohort was made up of two young adult volunteers, one female and one male, who were previously healthy. Study-wide findings and limitations: Clones contracting from day 15 to 85 had balanced CD4/CD8 phenotypes, while a second wave expanding from day 15 to 37 was biased towards CD4+. The study included only a couple of mild cases, and larger cohorts that include severe cases with pre-infection samples were judged to be necessary. SARS-CoV-2 specificity was not confirmed for the second-wave clones peaking on day 37. Contracting CD4+ clones appeared mostly in the CM and EM memory subsets, whereas CD8+ clones were enriched in EMRA. The detection of some responding clones in pre-infection memory suggests that pre-existing cross-reactive memory T cells joined the SARS-CoV-2 response.

The V and J ends are trimmed by 3 bases and 0 bases, leaving 22 bases between them. The germline V gene (reference sequence) specifies SGHKS as CDR1 and YYEKEE as CDR2. There are 18 amino acids in the CDR3, from cysteine to phenylalanine inclusive. The only DNA kept is the CDR3, 54 bases in frame from the first base. PBMCs were isolated by Ficoll-Paque density gradient centrifugation. This clonotype was seen many times. This receptor's antigen is unknown. The record has no base qualities; no much larger clone is one base away. Sequencing relied on an Illumina NovaSeq 6000. TCRalpha and TCRbeta cDNA libraries were constructed by 5'RACE with constant-segment primers, with sample barcodes and unique molecular identifiers being introduced. RNA was extracted from every sample with Trizol reagent. Library amplification was performed in two PCR steps, and a second sample barcode and Illumina TruSeq adapters were introduced in the second step. Libraries were sequenced on an Illumina NovaSeq with 2 x 150 bp paired-end reads. The authors' pipeline ran thus. Reads were demultiplexed and collapsed into UMI-guided consensus sequences with migec v1.2.7. With mixcr v2.1.11, UMI consensuses were aligned to TRA and TRB V and J templates and assembled into clonotypes. A clonotype was counted as expanded or contracted only if both edgeR and NoisET called the change significant, with noise models trained on biological replicates. For edgeR calls, the cutoffs were a false discovery rate-adjusted p below 0.01 and a log2 fold-change threshold of 1. As an exploratory analysis of dynamics, PCA with hierarchical clustering was applied to max-normalized trajectories of the 1000 most abundant clonotypes. The CD4 or CD8 phenotype of responding clones was assigned using the separately sequenced CD4+ and CD8+ repertoires. TCRdb passed the public sequencing reads through fastp at Q25 and MiXCR, retaining productive beta sequences. For every CDR3 protein sequence, its rows merge into one entry that carries the most common genes and DNA. TCRdb, not the original authors, processed these V and J calls. The sample table records more than 14,000 distinct CDR3 sequences; about 22% of these occur just once. Clones ranked in the top ten supply around 54% of the sample.

Source material: PBMCs or a T cell subset sorted from them (not recorded which). The receptor chain draws on TRBV5-5 and TRBJ2-7; the D gene is perhaps TRBD1, on 6 matching bases. The TCR sequence derives from a man in his late teens or twenties who had mild COVID-19 (a few samples of this study predate the infection). The sample titles of this study are shuffled in the database, so cell type and time point are left out; the donor was told from shared clones. The DNA reads TGTGCCAGCAGCTCGCTTTTACAGGGAATGTTCAGCTCCTACGAGCAGTACTTC. It is translated as CASSSLLQGMFSSYEQYF.